This T cell receptor (beta chain) was identified during a study of metastatic and nonmetastatic thyroid tumors. General study findings and limits: It was reportedly found that TCR beta diversity was significantly higher in malignant thyroid tumors than in benign nodules, a difference seen in both blood and tumor samples.

Nobody among the patients had been given any treatment before thyroid surgery. TCRdb re-analyzed the PCR reads using MiXCR. The table records roughly 13,000 clones, roughly 29% of them present only once. Per the germline V gene, CDR1 is MNHEY and CDR2 is SMNVEV (reference sequence). The CDR3 loop spans 17 amino acids. Concerning this clone itself: The antigen is not known. Mismatch with germline at one junction end may stem from a read error.

Sequenced: tumor tissue. This clonotype was obtained from a male donor with papillary thyroid cancer or a benign thyroid nodule (not recorded which). Some clones in this sample may be carry-over from other donors' samples. The gene calls are TRBV27 and TRBJ1-4; D uncertain. DNA of the CDR3: TGTGCCAGCACCCGACTTCCGGGAGAGGCGAGTAATGAAAAACTGATTTTT. It codes for CASTRLPGEASNEKLIF.